The source of this T cell receptor (beta chain) is a study of lymphopenia after photon versus proton radiotherapy. Trimming pared 4 bases from V and 1 base from J, leaving 14 bases between. Germline lookup yields CDR1 MDHEN and CDR2 SYDVKM. The CDR3 runs to 17 residues. TCRdb's copy holds only in-frame clones and misses some; the assay was immunoSEQ multiplex PCR. The data show 30,000 or so clones, roughly 87% seen once. The genes are TRBV28 and TRBJ2-6, with D possibly matching TRBD2 (5 bases). The sequence derives from an older woman with cholangiocarcinoma. Some clones in this sample may be carry-over from other donors' samples. Specimen: peripheral blood, collected from a patient treated with proton-based radiotherapy. CDR3 residues: CASSWARDSSGANVLTF. The CDR3 coding sequence is TGTGCCAGCAGTTGGGCACGGGATAGTTCTGGGGCCAACGTCCTGACTTTC.